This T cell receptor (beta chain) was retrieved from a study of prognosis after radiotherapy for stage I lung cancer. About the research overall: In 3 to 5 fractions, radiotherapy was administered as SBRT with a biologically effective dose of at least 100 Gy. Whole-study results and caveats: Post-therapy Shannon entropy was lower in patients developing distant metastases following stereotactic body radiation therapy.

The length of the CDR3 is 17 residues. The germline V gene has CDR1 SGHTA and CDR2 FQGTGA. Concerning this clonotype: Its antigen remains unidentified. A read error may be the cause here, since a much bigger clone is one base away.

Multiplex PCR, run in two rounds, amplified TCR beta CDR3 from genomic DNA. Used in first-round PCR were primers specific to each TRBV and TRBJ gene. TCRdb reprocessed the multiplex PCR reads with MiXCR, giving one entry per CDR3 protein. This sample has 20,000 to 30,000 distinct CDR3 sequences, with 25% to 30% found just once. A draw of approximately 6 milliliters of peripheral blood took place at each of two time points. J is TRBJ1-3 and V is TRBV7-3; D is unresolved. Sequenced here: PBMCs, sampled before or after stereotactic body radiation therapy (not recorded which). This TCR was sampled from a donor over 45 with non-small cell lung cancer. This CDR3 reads CASSLNPGRSSGDTTYF. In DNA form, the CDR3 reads TGTGCCAGCAGCTTAAATCCTGGACGGAGCTCTGGAGACACCACATATTTT.